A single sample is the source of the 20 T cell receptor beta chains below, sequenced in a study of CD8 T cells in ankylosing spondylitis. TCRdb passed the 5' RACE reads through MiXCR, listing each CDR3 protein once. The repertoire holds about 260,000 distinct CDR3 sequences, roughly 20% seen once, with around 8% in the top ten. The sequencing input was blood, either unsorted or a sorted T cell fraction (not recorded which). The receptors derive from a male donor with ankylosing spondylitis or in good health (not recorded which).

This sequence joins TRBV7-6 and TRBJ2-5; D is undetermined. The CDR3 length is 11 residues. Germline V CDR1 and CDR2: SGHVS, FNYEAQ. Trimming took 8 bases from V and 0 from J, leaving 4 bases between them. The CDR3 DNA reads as TGTGCCAGCGGCCACCAAGAGACCCAGTACTTC. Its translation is CASGHQETQYF.

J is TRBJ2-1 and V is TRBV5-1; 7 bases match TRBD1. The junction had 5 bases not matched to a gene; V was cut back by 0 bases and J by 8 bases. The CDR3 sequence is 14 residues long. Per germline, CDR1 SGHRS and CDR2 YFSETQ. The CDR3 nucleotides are TGCGCCAGCAGCTTGGCGCAGGGGGTGGATGAGCAGTTCTTC. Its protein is CASSLAQGVDEQFF.

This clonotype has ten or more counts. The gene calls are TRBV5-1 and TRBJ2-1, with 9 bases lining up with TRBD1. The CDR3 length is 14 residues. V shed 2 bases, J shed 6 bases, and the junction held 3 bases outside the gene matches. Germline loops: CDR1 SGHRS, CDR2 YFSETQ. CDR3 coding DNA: TGCGCCAGCAGCTTTGGGGACAGGGCCAATGAGCAGTTCTTC. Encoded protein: CASSFGDRANEQFF. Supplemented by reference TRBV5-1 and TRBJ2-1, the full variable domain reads KAGVTQTPRYLIKTRGQQVTLSCSPISGHRSVSWYQQTPGQGLQFLFEYFSETQRNKGNFPGRFSGRQFSNSRSEMNVSTLELGDSALYLCASSFGDRANEQFFGPGTRLTVL.

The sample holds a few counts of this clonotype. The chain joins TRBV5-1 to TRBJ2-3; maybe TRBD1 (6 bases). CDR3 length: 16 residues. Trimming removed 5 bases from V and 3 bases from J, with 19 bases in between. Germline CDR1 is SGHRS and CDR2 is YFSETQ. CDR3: CASRIYRAVGTDTQYF. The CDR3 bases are TGCGCCAGCAGAATATACAGGGCGGTTGGTACAGATACGCAGTATTTT. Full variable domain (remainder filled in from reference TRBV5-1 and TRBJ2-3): KAGVTQTPRYLIKTRGQQVTLSCSPISGHRSVSWYQQTPGQGLQFLFEYFSETQRNKGNFPGRFSGRQFSNSRSEMNVSTLELGDSALYLCASRIYRAVGTDTQYFGPGTRLTVL.

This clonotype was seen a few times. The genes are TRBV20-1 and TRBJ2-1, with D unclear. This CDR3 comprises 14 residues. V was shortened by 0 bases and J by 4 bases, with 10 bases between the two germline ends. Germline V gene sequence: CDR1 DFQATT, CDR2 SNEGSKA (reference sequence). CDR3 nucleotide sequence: TGCAGTGCTAGAGATCTTACTATATACAATGAGCAGTTCTTC. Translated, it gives CSARDLTIYNEQFF.

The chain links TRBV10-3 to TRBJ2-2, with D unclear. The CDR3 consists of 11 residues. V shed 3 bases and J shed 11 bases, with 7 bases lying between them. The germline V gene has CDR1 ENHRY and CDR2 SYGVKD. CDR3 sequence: CAISDFRELFF. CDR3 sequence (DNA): TGTGCCATCAGTGATTTTCGAGAGCTGTTTTTT.

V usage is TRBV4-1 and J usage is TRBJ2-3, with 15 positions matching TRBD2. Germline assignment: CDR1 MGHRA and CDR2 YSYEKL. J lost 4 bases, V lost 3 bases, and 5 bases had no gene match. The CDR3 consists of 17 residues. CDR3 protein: CASSHGTSGRFADTQYF. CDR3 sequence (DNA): TGCGCCAGCAGCCATGGGACTAGCGGGAGGTTCGCAGATACGCAGTATTTT.

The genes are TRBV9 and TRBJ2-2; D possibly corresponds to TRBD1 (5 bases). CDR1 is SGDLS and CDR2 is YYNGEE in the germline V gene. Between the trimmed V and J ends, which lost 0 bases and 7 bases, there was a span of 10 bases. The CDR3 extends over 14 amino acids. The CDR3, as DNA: TGTGCCAGCAGCGTAGTCAGGGCCGGCGGGGAGCTGTTTTTT. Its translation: CASSVVRAGGELFF.

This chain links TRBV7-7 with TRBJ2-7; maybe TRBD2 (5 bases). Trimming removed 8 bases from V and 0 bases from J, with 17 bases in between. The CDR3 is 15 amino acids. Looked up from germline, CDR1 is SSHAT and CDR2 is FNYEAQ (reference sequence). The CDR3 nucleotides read TGTGCCAGCCACGCGCCGGCTAGCCACTCCTACGAGCAGTACGTC. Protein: CASHAPASHSYEQYV.

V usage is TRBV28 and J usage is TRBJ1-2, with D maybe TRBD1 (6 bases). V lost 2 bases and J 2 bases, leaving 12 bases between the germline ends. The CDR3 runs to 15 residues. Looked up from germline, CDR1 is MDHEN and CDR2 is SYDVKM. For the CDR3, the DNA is TGTGCCAGCAGTTTAGGTCGGGGGGCAAACTATGGCTACACCTTC. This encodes CASSLGRGANYGYTF.

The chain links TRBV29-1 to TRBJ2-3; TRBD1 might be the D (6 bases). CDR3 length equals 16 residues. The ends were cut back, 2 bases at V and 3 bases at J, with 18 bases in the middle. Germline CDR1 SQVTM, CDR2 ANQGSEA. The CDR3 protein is CSVEWSGDPSTDTQYF. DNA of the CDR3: TGCAGCGTTGAATGGTCAGGGGATCCGTCTACAGATACGCAGTATTTT.

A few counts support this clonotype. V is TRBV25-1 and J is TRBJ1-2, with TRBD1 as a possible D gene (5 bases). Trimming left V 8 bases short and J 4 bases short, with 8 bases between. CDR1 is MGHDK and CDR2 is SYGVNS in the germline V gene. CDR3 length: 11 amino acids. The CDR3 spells CASGTAYGYTF. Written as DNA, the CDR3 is TGTGCCAGCGGGACGGCCTATGGCTACACCTTC.

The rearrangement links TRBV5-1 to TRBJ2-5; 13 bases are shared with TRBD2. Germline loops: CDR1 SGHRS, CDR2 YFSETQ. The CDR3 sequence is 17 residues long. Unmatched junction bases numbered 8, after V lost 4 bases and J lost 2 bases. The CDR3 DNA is TGCGCCAGCAGCCCAGGGACTAGCGGGGCCAAACAAGAGACCCAGTACTTC. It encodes CASSPGTSGAKQETQYF.

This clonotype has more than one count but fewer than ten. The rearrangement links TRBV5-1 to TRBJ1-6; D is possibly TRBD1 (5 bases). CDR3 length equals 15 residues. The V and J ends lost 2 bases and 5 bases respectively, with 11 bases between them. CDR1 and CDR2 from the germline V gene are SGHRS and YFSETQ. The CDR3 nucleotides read TGCGCCAGCAGCTTAGACAGCCCTAATAATTCACCCCTCCACTTT. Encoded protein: CASSLDSPNNSPLHF.

CDR3 region: CASSPGDGRAGETQYF. The CDR3 nucleotides are TGTGCCAGCAGCCCCGGGGACGGGAGGGCCGGGGAGACCCAGTACTTC. The genes are TRBV3-1 and TRBJ2-5; 8 positions agree with TRBD2. This CDR3 is built from 16 residues. Losses at the gene ends were 4 bases for V and 5 bases for J; bases not matched to a gene: 12. Germline assignment: CDR1 LGHDT and CDR2 YNNKEL (reference sequence).

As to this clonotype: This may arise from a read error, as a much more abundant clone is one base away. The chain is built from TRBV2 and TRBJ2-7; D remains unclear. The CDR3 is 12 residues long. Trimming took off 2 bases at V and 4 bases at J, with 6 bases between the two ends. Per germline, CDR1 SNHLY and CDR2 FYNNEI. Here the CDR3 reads CASSELGYEQYV. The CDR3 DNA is TGTGCCAGCAGTGAACTAGGGTACGAGCAGTACGTC.

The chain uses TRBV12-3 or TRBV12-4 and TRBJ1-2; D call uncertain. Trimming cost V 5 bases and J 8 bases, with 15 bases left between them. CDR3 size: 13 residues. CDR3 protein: CASSPSGRPGYTF. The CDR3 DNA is TGTGCCAGCAGTCCGTCAGGACGGCCCGGCTACACCTTC.

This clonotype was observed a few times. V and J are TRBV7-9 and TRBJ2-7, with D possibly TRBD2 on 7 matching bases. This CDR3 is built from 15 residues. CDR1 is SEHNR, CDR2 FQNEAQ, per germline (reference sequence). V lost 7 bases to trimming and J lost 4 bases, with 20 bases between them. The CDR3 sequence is CASTHRGAMGYEQYV. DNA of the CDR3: TGTGCCAGCACCCACCGGGGGGCCATGGGTTACGAGCAGTACGTC.

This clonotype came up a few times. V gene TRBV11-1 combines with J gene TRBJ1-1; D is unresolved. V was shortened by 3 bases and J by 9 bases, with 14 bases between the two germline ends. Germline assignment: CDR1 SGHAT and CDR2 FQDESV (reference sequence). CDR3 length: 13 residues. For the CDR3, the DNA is TGTGCCAGCAGCTTGGAGGGAGTCGAGAAAGCTTTCTTT. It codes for CASSLEGVEKAFF.

CDR3 sequence (DNA): TGCGCCAGCAGCTTGGGACCGGGGCGCGCCACGGGGGACTATGGCTACACCTTC. Protein: CASSLGPGRATGDYGYTF. The J gene is TRBJ1-2, the V gene TRBV5-1; D perhaps matches TRBD1 (5 bases). Germline CDR1 reads SGHRS; CDR2 reads YFSETQ. The CDR3 spans 18 residues. V was cut by 0 bases and J by 3 bases, with 21 bases left in between.